The present T cell receptor beta chain was sequenced within a study of blood T cell repertoires in COVID-19. Study details: Whether acute or convalescent, the COVID-19 samples came from the United States, Italy and Spain. Nucleic acid was either cDNA or gDNA, and it came from T cells, B-cell-depleted T cells, or PBMCs.

Authors' methods: For nucleated cells, counts were estimated from reference gene primer amplification. Using immunoSEQ multiplex PCR, the repertoire was profiled, and TCRdb retains in-frame clones only, with some absent. V and J calls plus clone size are reproduced from that table; the DNA served to infer D and trimming. The sample carries roughly 170,000 clones, around 86% recorded once. The CDR3 has 12 amino acids. Germline V lookup: CDR1 MNHEY, CDR2 SVGAGI. V lost 8 bases to trimming and J lost 0 bases, with 7 bases between them. The chain is built from TRBV6-5 and TRBJ1-2; the D is unclear. Sequencing was done on a sample of peripheral blood. The source of this sequence is a man aged 35-49 years with active or convalescent COVID-19. Here the CDR3 DNA reads TGTGCCAGCGGCACAGCTAACTATGGCTACACCTTC. This sequence encodes CASGTANYGYTF.